The entry below describes one T cell receptor beta chain. What it recognizes is unknown. The sample belongs to a study of cytomegalovirus exposure and HLA in healthy donors. Study-wide results and caveats: Fewer N-insertions than the roughly 700-donor mean were reportedly shown by an Asian-associated ancestry cluster in a later analysis. Equally common other TCR beta chains were less clonally expanded than HLA-associated ones, a later analysis found.

The PCR had 60 Vbeta and 13 Jbeta primers. Sequencing was performed with immunoSEQ multiplex PCR; in TCRdb, only in-frame clones are kept and a portion is missing. The sample includes a few hundred thousand clones, around 77% seen only once; the top ten take just under 3%. There are 17 residues in the CDR3. The germline gives CDR1 SGHAT, CDR2 FQNNGV. The V gene lost 3 bases and the J gene lost 2 bases, with 20 bases spanning the gap. This chain links TRBV11-2 with TRBJ2-7, with D possibly matching TRBD1 (6 bases). The sequenced material came from PBMCs. The sequence was obtained from a woman aged 25-40 years in good health and CMV-seronegative. CDR3 bases: TGTGCCAGCAGCTTTTTCCTCCCGGGCAGGGACACCTACGAGCAGTACTTC. This translates into CASSFFLPGRDTYEQYF.